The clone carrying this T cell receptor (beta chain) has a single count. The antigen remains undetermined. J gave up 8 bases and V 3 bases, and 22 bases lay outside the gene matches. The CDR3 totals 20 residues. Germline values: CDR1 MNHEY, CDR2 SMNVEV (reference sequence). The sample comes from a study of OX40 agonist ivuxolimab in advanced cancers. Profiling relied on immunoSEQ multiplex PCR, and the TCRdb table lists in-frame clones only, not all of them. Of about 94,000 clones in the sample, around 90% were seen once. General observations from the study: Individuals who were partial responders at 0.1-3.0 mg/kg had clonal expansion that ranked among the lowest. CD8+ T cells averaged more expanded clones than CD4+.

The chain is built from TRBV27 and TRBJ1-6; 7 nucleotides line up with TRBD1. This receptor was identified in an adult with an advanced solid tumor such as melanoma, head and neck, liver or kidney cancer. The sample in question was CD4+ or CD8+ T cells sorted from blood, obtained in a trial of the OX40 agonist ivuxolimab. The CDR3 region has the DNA TGTGCCAGCAGTTTCACGACCACGGAACCTACGACAGGGTTATATTCACCCCTCCACTTT. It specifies CASSFTTTEPTTGLYSPLHF.